This T cell receptor beta chain was documented in a study of blood T cell repertoires in COVID-19. Turning to the study itself: Collection of acute and convalescent COVID-19 samples took place in the United States, Italy and Spain. Sources were T cells, B-cell-depleted T cells, or PBMCs; the material itself was cDNA or gDNA.

Per the study methods: Reference gene primers were amplified, and this amplification served to estimate nucleated cell counts. The protocol was immunoSEQ multiplex PCR, while the TCRdb copy is restricted to in-frame clones and leaves out a portion. D and trimming come from the DNA, and the V and J calls and clone size come from that table. The data hold roughly 380,000 clones, with around 85% observed a single time. The TCR comes from a woman aged 18-35 years with acute or convalescent COVID-19. The sequenced sample was peripheral blood.

This CDR3 is CASSISQGQDYTF. CDR3 nucleotide sequence: TGTGCCAGCAGTATATCACAGGGGCAGGACTACACCTTC. The chain joins TRBV6-5 to TRBJ1-2, with 7 bases aligning to TRBD1. There are 13 residues in the CDR3. The V and J ends lost 5 bases and 10 bases, in that order; junction bases with no gene match: 10. CDR1 is MNHEY and CDR2 is SVGAGI in the germline V gene.